This is a list of T cell receptor beta chains from one sample in a study of beta chain features in type 1 diabetes. The repertoire was sequenced with immunoSEQ multiplex PCR; TCRdb's copy has only in-frame clones and lacks some. The sample lists around 290,000 clones, roughly 8% occurring once. The sample comprised central memory CD4+ T cells from blood. These receptors were obtained from a woman between 18 and 29 years old in good health. CDR3s include the opening cysteine and the closing phenylalanine or tryptophan. The D gene is left open where the match is weak. The listing skips clone size in some rows; elsewhere it reads once, few, many or a size class.

D: TRBD1
size: NA
V: TRBV11-2
J: TRBJ2-1
DNA: TGTGCCAGCAGCCTCCGGGACAGGAACTTCTTC
CDR3: CASSLRDRNFF

D: NA
size: few
V: TRBV5-4
J: TRBJ2-3
DNA: TGTGCCAGCAGCCAAGAAATGACGATAGATACGCAGTATTTT
CDR3: CASSQEMTIDTQYF

D: NA
size: NA
V: TRBV4-2
J: TRBJ1-5
DNA: TGTGCCAGCAGCCTCACGCAGGGCCAGCCCCAGCATTTT
CDR3: CASSLTQGQPQHF

D: NA
size: NA
V: TRBV28
J: TRBJ2-3
DNA: TGTGCCAGCAGTTTGGCAGTAAAAGATACGCAGTATTTT
CDR3: CASSLAVKDTQYF

D: NA
size: few
V: TRBV18
J: TRBJ1-6
DNA: TGTGCCAGCTCACCTCAGAGGCAGGGTGAATCACCCCTCCACTTT
CDR3: CASSPQRQGESPLHF

D: TRBD2
size: NA
V: TRBV29-1
J: TRBJ2-1
DNA: TGCAGCGTCGGACTAGGGGATGAGCAGTTCTTC
CDR3: CSVGLGDEQFF

D: NA
size: few
V: TRBV2
J: TRBJ1-5
DNA: TGTGCCAGCAATCCGGGGGTAAATCAGCCCCAGCATTTT
CDR3: CASNPGVNQPQHF

D: TRBD1
size: NA
V: TRBV5-4
J: TRBJ1-2
DNA: TGTGCCAGCAGCTTGGGGACAGGGTGGTACACCTTC
CDR3: CASSLGTGWYTF

D: TRBD1
size: few
V: TRBV28
J: TRBJ1-2
DNA: TGTGCCAGCAGGATTCCGGGACAGGGATTCGGCTACACCTTC
CDR3: CASRIPGQGFGYTF

D: TRBD1
size: few
V: TRBV28
J: TRBJ1-4
DNA: TGTGCCAGCAGTCAGGGACAGGGTAGAGTTGGCGGCGAAAAACTGTTTTTT
CDR3: CASSQGQGRVGGEKLFF

D: NA
size: few
V: TRBV6-5
J: TRBJ1-1
DNA: TGTGCCAGCAGTCCGAACGACAGGAACACTGAAGCTTTCTTT
CDR3: CASSPNDRNTEAFF

D: NA
size: few
V: TRBV4-3
J: TRBJ2-1
DNA: TGCGCCAGCAGCCGAGAGACAGTCTACAATGAGCAGTTCTTC
CDR3: CASSRETVYNEQFF

D: NA
size: NA
V: TRBV4-3
J: TRBJ1-2
DNA: TGCGCCAGCAGCCAAGAATTATGGCAGGGCGACGGCTACACCTTC
CDR3: CASSQELWQGDGYTF

D: NA
size: few
V: TRBV7-3
J: TRBJ1-5
DNA: TGTGCCACGGCGCAGAGGGGTAATCAGCCCCAGCATTTT
CDR3: CATAQRGNQPQHF

D: NA
size: few
V: TRBV7-2
J: TRBJ2-5
DNA: TGTGCCAGCAGCTTAGCCCAGGTTCAAGAGACCCAGTACTTC
CDR3: CASSLAQVQETQYF

D: NA
size: NA
V: TRBV18
J: TRBJ1-1
DNA: TGTGCCAGCTCACCTAGCTCAGGGGAGGCCACTGAAGCTTTCTTT
CDR3: CASSPSSGEATEAFF

D: NA
size: NA
V: TRBV7-2
J: TRBJ1-5
DNA: TGTGCCAGCAGCTTGTCCGGGGTGAACCTTTATCAGCCCCAGCATTTT
CDR3: CASSLSGVNLYQPQHF

D: TRBD1
size: NA
V: TRBV5-4
J: TRBJ2-1
DNA: TGTGCCAGCAGCCCGGGACAGGGACAAATCACTAGCTCCTACAATGAGCAGTTCTTC
CDR3: CASSPGQGQITSSYNEQFF

D: NA
size: NA
V: TRBV6-6
J: TRBJ1-5
DNA: TGTGCCAGCAGTTACTCCTCAGGGGACAATCAGCCCCAGCATTTT
CDR3: CASSYSSGDNQPQHF

D: NA
size: many
V: TRBV28
J: TRBJ1-1
DNA: TGTGCCAGCAGTCTATTCACTGGGGAAGCTTTCTTT
CDR3: CASSLFTGEAFF

D: TRBD2
size: few
V: TRBV7-2
J: TRBJ2-7
DNA: TGTGCCAGCAGCCATTCTAGCGGGCCCTACGAGCAGTACTTC
CDR3: CASSHSSGPYEQYF

D: NA
size: NA
V: TRBV7-2
J: TRBJ2-3
DNA: TGTGCCAGCAGCTTCTCGGGCCACAAGGGAACAGATACGCAGTATTTT
CDR3: CASSFSGHKGTDTQYF

D: NA
size: NA
V: TRBV4-3
J: TRBJ2-6
DNA: TGCGCCAGCAGCCCTCAGCAACTTGGGGCCAACGTCCTGACTTTC
CDR3: CASSPQQLGANVLTF

D: NA
size: few
V: TRBV30
J: TRBJ1-5
DNA: TGTGCCTGGAGTGAGCAGGGTAATCAGCCCCAGCATTTT
CDR3: CAWSEQGNQPQHF

D: NA
size: NA
V: TRBV7-3
J: TRBJ2-3
DNA: TGTGCCAGCAGCTTAAGTGTTGGAGATACGCAGTATTTT
CDR3: CASSLSVGDTQYF

D: NA
size: NA
V: TRBV4-2
J: TRBJ1-1
DNA: TGTGCCAGCAGCCAAGAACCCTACAGGACGGCTGAAGCTTTCTTT
CDR3: CASSQEPYRTAEAFF

D: TRBD1
size: NA
V: TRBV12-5
J: TRBJ1-1
DNA: TGTGCTAGTGGCCAAGTCGTTACAGGGGTGGGGGAAGCTTTCTTT
CDR3: CASGQVVTGVGEAFF

D: TRBD1
size: NA
V: TRBV6-5
J: TRBJ1-2
DNA: TGTGCCAGCAGACCCACAGGGGTAGATGGCTACACCTTC
CDR3: CASRPTGVDGYTF

D: TRBD1
size: few
V: TRBV7-9
J: TRBJ1-2
DNA: TGTGCCAGCAGCTCGCCCGGCGGGACAGTCTTCTATGGCTACACCTTC
CDR3: CASSSPGGTVFYGYTF

D: NA
size: NA
V: TRBV29-1
J: TRBJ1-1
DNA: TGCAGCGTTGTTAGGACGAACACTGAAGCTTTCTTT
CDR3: CSVVRTNTEAFF

D: TRBD1
size: NA
V: TRBV7-9
J: TRBJ2-7
DNA: TGTGCCAGCAGCCCCCAGGGACAGACCTCCTACGAGCAGTACTTC
CDR3: CASSPQGQTSYEQYF

D: TRBD1
size: few
V: TRBV7-2
J: TRBJ2-7
DNA: TGTGCCAGCAGCACCGGGACAGGGTTCTACGAGCAGTACTTC
CDR3: CASSTGTGFYEQYF

D: NA
size: NA
V: TRBV11-2
J: TRBJ1-6
DNA: TGTGCCAGCAGCTCGTTAGCACGGAGTTCACCCCTCCACTTT
CDR3: CASSSLARSSPLHF

D: TRBD1
size: few
V: TRBV7-2
J: TRBJ2-5
DNA: TGTGCCAGCAGCCAGGGGGTGGTAAGGGAGACCCAGTACTTC
CDR3: CASSQGVVRETQYF

D: NA
size: NA
V: TRBV9
J: TRBJ1-4
DNA: TGTGCCAGCAGCGTAGACGTGAACGAAAAACTGTTTTTT
CDR3: CASSVDVNEKLFF

D: NA
size: NA
V: TRBV18
J: TRBJ2-1
DNA: TGTGCCAGCTCACCTAGCGGCCCTATTAACAATGAGCAGTTCTTC
CDR3: CASSPSGPINNEQFF

D: NA
size: few
V: TRBV18
J: TRBJ2-3
DNA: TGTGCCAGCTCAACCACGAGCACAGATACGCAGTATTTT
CDR3: CASSTTSTDTQYF

D: NA
size: NA
V: TRBV19
J: TRBJ2-3
DNA: TGTGCCAGTAGCCCAGACTCAGATACGCAGTATTTT
CDR3: CASSPDSDTQYF

D: NA
size: NA
V: TRBV5-6
J: TRBJ2-5
DNA: TGTGCCAGCAGCTCTCGGAACCAAGAGACCCAGTACTTC
CDR3: CASSSRNQETQYF

D: NA
size: NA
V: TRBV9
J: TRBJ2-1
DNA: TGTGCCAGCAGCGGACGGGGAAAGAGCTCCTACAATGAGCAGTTCTTC
CDR3: CASSGRGKSSYNEQFF

D: TRBD1
size: NA
V: TRBV5-4
J: TRBJ1-2
DNA: TGTGCCAGCAGCCCTAGGGACAGCCTCTATGGCTACACCTTC
CDR3: CASSPRDSLYGYTF

D: NA
size: few
V: TRBV21-1
J: TRBJ2-5
DNA: TGTGCCAGCAGCCCTGGGGGACAAGAGACCCAGTACTTC
CDR3: CASSPGGQETQYF

D: NA
size: few
V: TRBV10-3
J: TRBJ1-2
DNA: TGTGCCATCAGGAGGGGTACTAACTATGGCTACACCTTC
CDR3: CAIRRGTNYGYTF

D: NA
size: NA
V: TRBV19
J: TRBJ2-1
DNA: TGTGCCAGTACCGATGTCGGCAGAAGCAATGAGCAGTTCTTC
CDR3: CASTDVGRSNEQFF

D: NA
size: many
V: TRBV28
J: TRBJ1-3
DNA: TGTGCCAGCAGCAATCAAGGTCGTCCAGGGGTCAACTCTGGAAACACCATATATTTT
CDR3: CASSNQGRPGVNSGNTIYF

D: NA
size: few
V: TRBV5-8
J: TRBJ2-5
DNA: TGTGCCAGCAGCTTGGACGCTGGGGCAGTCCAGTACTTC
CDR3: CASSLDAGAVQYF

D: NA
size: NA
V: TRBV2
J: TRBJ2-2
DNA: TGTGCCAGCAGTGTGAGAAATACGAACACCGGGGAGCTGTTTTTT
CDR3: CASSVRNTNTGELFF

D: TRBD1
size: NA
V: TRBV5-1
J: TRBJ1-4
DNA: TGCGCCAGCAGCTTGGTCCGGACAGGGGATGAAAAACTGTTTTTT
CDR3: CASSLVRTGDEKLFF

D: TRBD1
size: few
V: TRBV5-5
J: TRBJ1-2
DNA: TGTGCCAGCAGCTCCCCTACAGGGACAGGGGGCGGCTACACCTTC
CDR3: CASSSPTGTGGGYTF

D: NA
size: few
V: TRBV5-6
J: TRBJ1-1
DNA: TGTGCCAGCAGCTTAAGGGGAGCAATCTCGTGGGCTTTCTTT
CDR3: CASSLRGAISWAFF